The next 5 T cell receptor beta chains were all read from a single sample in a study of T cell repertoires in cytomegalovirus infection. TCRdb recomputed calls from the reads with MiXCR, one row per CDR3 protein. The data show roughly 760,000 distinct CDR3 sequences, with roughly a third seen just once and 2.5% to 3.5% held by the top ten. Specimen: PBMCs. The receptors were sampled from a human donor in good health (CMV status not recorded). Some clones in this sample may be carry-over from other donors' samples.

Ten or more counts support this clonotype. The chain carries TRBV6-1 and TRBJ2-4; the D gene is possibly TRBD2 (6 bases). The CDR3 loop spans 19 amino acids. The germline V gene has CDR1 MNHNS and CDR2 SASEGT. V dropped 0 bases and J dropped 0 bases, with 18 bases sitting between them. CDR3 region: CASSEAEGQARLAKNIQYF. Written as DNA, the CDR3 is TGTGCCAGCAGTGAAGCGGAGGGGCAGGCCCGATTAGCCAAAAACATTCAGTACTTC.

Only a few counts were recorded for this clonotype. The chain links TRBV28 to TRBJ2-1, with TRBD2 matching over 8 bases. CDR1 and CDR2 from the germline V gene are MDHEN and SYDVKM. This CDR3 is built from 12 residues. V lost 6 bases to trimming and J lost 11 bases; unmatched junction nucleotides: 6. The CDR3 loop is CASSPLAAKQFF. The CDR3 region has the DNA TGTGCCAGCAGCCCACTAGCGGCCAAGCAGTTCTTC.

Concerning this clonotype itself: A junction boundary mismatches the germline segment, possibly from a read error. The chain is built from TRBV7-2 and TRBJ1-2, with TRBD1 as a possible D gene (6 bases). Per the germline V gene, CDR1 is SGHTA and CDR2 is FQGNSA. The CDR3 covers 21 residues. The CDR3 spells CASSHQNQVRGRGARDYCYTF. The CDR3 coding sequence is TGTGCCAGCAGCCACCAAAACCAAGTACGCGGGAGGGGGGCGAGGGACTATTGCTACACCTTC.

This clonotype was recorded many times. This chain uses TRBV28 with TRBJ1-5; D is unresolved. The length of the CDR3 is 12 residues. The germline V gene has CDR1 MDHEN and CDR2 SYDVKM. Trimming removed 0 bases from V and 7 bases from J, with 4 bases in between. CDR3 sequence reads: CASSLWGQPQHF. The CDR3 DNA follows: TGTGCCAGCAGTTTATGGGGACAGCCCCAGCATTTT.

Regarding this clonotype: A much larger clone differs by one base, so this may be a read error. V and J are TRBV7-2 and TRBJ1-5; no firm D call. The CDR3 is 12 residues long. With 5 bases removed from V and 7 bases from J, the gap between germline ends came to 9 bases. Germline lookup yields CDR1 SGHTA and CDR2 FQGNSA. The CDR3 bases are TGTGCCAGCAGCGTACTAAAGCAGCCCCAGCATTTT. Residues: CASSVLKQPQHF.